The 24 T cell receptor beta chains listed next were all sequenced from one sample in a study of identical twins (dated by TCRdb to about 2016). The library was built by means of 5' RACE. Sequencing was carried out with an Illumina HiSeq 2000. TCRdb ran its own pipeline on the public reads, namely fastp trimming at Q25 and MiXCR clone calling, and kept in-frame beta chains. Entries are consolidated by CDR3 protein sequence, retaining the most common genes and DNA. The table for this sample lists 450,000 or so distinct CDR3 sequences; around 14% of them were counted only once. The ten biggest clones cover 0.4% to 0.55% of the sample. This sample also belongs to another study, concerning yellow fever vaccine responses in identical twins.

The sample taken for sequencing was CD4+ T cells sorted from blood. Receptors were obtained from a woman in her late teens or twenties in good health.

This CDR3 reads CASSVGQTGKNTGELFF. The CDR3 nucleotides read TGTGCCAGCAGCGTAGGGCAGACAGGGAAGAACACCGGGGAGCTGTTTTTT. The genes are TRBV9 and TRBJ2-2; 7 positions match TRBD1. The CDR3 has 17 residues. V lost 0 bases, J lost 1 base, and 6 bases stayed unmatched. CDR1 and CDR2 from the germline V gene are SGDLS and YYNGEE.

This clonotype appeared a few times. The chain uses TRBV24-1 and TRBJ2-1, with 8 positions matching TRBD1. The CDR3 is 12 amino acids. With V trimmed by 9 bases and J by 8 bases, 5 bases remained unmatched. Looked up from germline, CDR1 is KGHDR and CDR2 is SFDVKD. The CDR3: CATSRGLDEQFF. For the CDR3, the DNA is TGTGCCACCTCCAGGGGGCTCGATGAGCAGTTCTTC.

This clonotype has only a few counts. The chain links TRBV6-1 to TRBJ2-1, with 9 bases matching TRBD2. Losses at the gene ends were 8 bases for V and 5 bases for J; bases not matched to a gene: 13. Germline V gives CDR1 MNHNS, CDR2 SASEGT. CDR3 length: 16 residues. CDR3 bases: TGTGCCAGCCATAAACGGAGCGGGGGGCGGAACAATGAGCAGTTCTTC. This codes for CASHKRSGGRNNEQFF.

CDR3 loop: CASSPLRLAGGHTYNEQFF. CDR3 nucleotides: TGTGCCAGCTCACCACTTAGGCTAGCGGGAGGCCATACCTACAATGAGCAGTTCTTC. This rearrangement joins TRBV18 to TRBJ2-1; TRBD2 agrees at 11 bases. The CDR3 runs to 19 residues. V gave up 1 base and J gave up 2 bases; unmatched junction bases: 10. The germline gives CDR1 KGHSH, CDR2 LQKENI.

This chain links TRBV28 with TRBJ2-1, with D maybe TRBD2 (6 bases). V was shortened by 3 bases and J by 8 bases, with 17 bases between the two germline ends. The CDR3 length is 15 residues. Germline CDR1 is MDHEN and CDR2 is SYDVKM. CDR3 protein: CASSFWARGSDEQFF. The CDR3 DNA reads as TGTGCCAGCAGTTTTTGGGCCCGGGGGAGTGATGAGCAGTTCTTC.

This clonotype was recorded many times. V and J are TRBV12-3 or TRBV12-4 and TRBJ2-5; no definite D call. There are 11 residues in the CDR3. Between the trimmed V and J ends, which lost 5 bases and 5 bases, there was a span of 6 bases. CDR3 protein: CASSQWETQYF. CDR3 DNA sequence: TGTGCCAGCAGTCAGTGGGAGACCCAGTACTTC.

This sequence joins TRBV15 and TRBJ2-4, with 13 positions matching TRBD2. After removal of 0 bases from V and 1 base from J, the junction contained 0 bases not matched to a gene. Germline V gene sequence: CDR1 LNHNV, CDR2 YYDKDF (reference sequence). There are 17 residues in the CDR3. The CDR3 coding sequence is TGTGCCACCAGCAGAGAGACTAGCGGGGGGGCCAAAAACATTCAGTACTTC. Protein: CATSRETSGGAKNIQYF. Looking up the rest from reference TRBV15 and TRBJ2-4 gives the full variable domain: DAMVIQNPRYQVTQFGKPVTLSCSQTLNHNVMYWYQQKSSQAPKLLFHYYDKDFNNEADTPDNFQSRRPNTSFCFLDIRSPGLGDTAMYLCATSRETSGGAKNIQYFGAGTRLSVL.

In regard to this clonotype: A much larger clone sits a single nucleotide away, making a read error possible. This chain joins TRBV21-1 and TRBJ2-1; TRBD2 is taken as the D call from the table, unchecked against the DNA. TRBV21-1 is a pseudogene segment. This CDR3 contains 16 residues. As DNA, the CDR3 is TGTTCCAGCAGCAATCGACTAGCGGGAGATAGGAATGAGCAGTTCTTC. Amino acid sequence: CSSSNRLAGDRNEQFF.

This clonotype was seen many times. This chain joins TRBV5-1 and TRBJ1-6; weak D call: TRBD1 (5 bases). With 4 bases removed from V and 3 bases from J, the gap between germline ends came to 11 bases. The CDR3 loop spans 15 amino acids. The germline CDR1 and CDR2 sequences are SGHRS and YFSETQ. CDR3 DNA: TGCGCCAGCAGCGCCGACAGTTACTATAATTCACCCCTCCACTTT. Protein sequence: CASSADSYYNSPLHF.

For this clonotype: One end of the junction does not line up with germline, which may come from a read error. The CDR3 bases are TGTGCCGGCTCACCTGTTCATGGGGCCAACGTCCTGACTTTC. Amino acids: CAGSPVHGANVLTF. The chain is built from TRBV18 and TRBJ2-6; the D is unclear. CDR1 and CDR2 from the germline V gene are KGHSH and LQKENI. The CDR3 sequence is 14 residues long.

The chain employs TRBV20-1 and TRBJ1-1, with D unresolved. Germline V gene data show CDR1 as DFQATT and CDR2 as SNEGSKA (reference sequence). V was clipped by 3 bases and J by 1 base, with 12 bases between them. The CDR3 consists of 14 residues. CDR3 amino acids: CSASRPTRNTEAFF. The CDR3, as DNA: TGCAGTGCTAGCAGGCCGACCCGGAACACTGAAGCTTTCTTT.

This clonotype was counted many times. This chain joins TRBV12-3 or TRBV12-4 and TRBJ2-7; possibly TRBD1 for D (7 bases). V dropped 5 bases and J dropped 13 bases, with 15 bases sitting between them. The CDR3 has 11 residues. The CDR3 sequence is CASSRRGTVYF. CDR3 nucleotides: TGTGCCAGCAGTCGACGGGGGACAGTCTACTTC.

The CDR3 region has the DNA TGTGCCAGCAGCGTGGCAGGGCTTGACTATGGCTACACCTTC. Translated, it gives CASSVAGLDYGYTF. The rearrangement uses TRBV9 and TRBJ1-2; D might be TRBD1 (5 bases). There are 14 residues in the CDR3. V was clipped by 2 bases and J by 3 bases, with 11 bases between them. The germline CDR1 and CDR2 sequences are SGDLS and YYNGEE.

This clonotype came up a few times. V gene TRBV7-9 combines with J gene TRBJ2-1; TRBD1 matches 7 bases. V was pared by 5 bases and J by 9 bases, with 4 bases of the junction left unmatched. In germline, CDR1 is SEHNR, CDR2 FQNEAQ (reference sequence). This CDR3 has 12 residues. The CDR3, as DNA: TGTGCCAGCAGCACAGGGGCTGGTGAGCAGTTCTTC. It translates to CASSTGAGEQFF.

This clonotype was seen more than once but under ten times. This sequence joins TRBV10-3 and TRBJ2-3; D not certain. CDR1 and CDR2 (germline): ENHRY, SYGVKD. This CDR3 has 16 residues. With 8 bases removed from V and 0 bases from J, the gap between germline ends came to 18 bases. In DNA form, the CDR3 reads TGTGCCATCGGCCGGCGTCCTGGGGATAGCACAGATACGCAGTATTTT. Protein product: CAIGRRPGDSTDTQYF.

The rearrangement uses TRBV18 and TRBJ1-3; D remains ambiguous. The CDR3 has 15 amino acids. The V gene's germline CDR1 is KGHSH and CDR2 LQKENI. V was trimmed by 2 bases and J by 0 bases, leaving 8 bases between them. This CDR3 is CASSPITVSGNTIYF. In nucleotides, the CDR3 is TGTGCCAGCTCACCAATTACAGTCTCTGGAAACACCATATATTTT.

This clonotype occurred a few times. The gene calls are TRBV20-1 and TRBJ2-7; TRBD2 aligns across 10 bases. The V segment lost 6 bases and the J segment 2 bases; nucleotides outside the gene matches: 13. Germline V gene sequence: CDR1 DFQATT, CDR2 SNEGSKA (reference sequence). The CDR3 consists of 16 residues. The CDR3 here is CSALRGAGGSAYEQYF. CDR3 sequence (DNA): TGCAGTGCCCTCCGGGGAGCGGGGGGGTCTGCCTACGAGCAGTACTTC.

This clonotype was detected only a few times. V usage is TRBV20-1 and J usage is TRBJ2-4; D is unresolved. V dropped 0 bases and J dropped 1 base, with 13 bases sitting between them. This CDR3 comprises 16 residues. Germline V gives CDR1 DFQATT, CDR2 SNEGSKA (reference sequence). CDR3 residues: CSARDQQLGAKNIQYF. CDR3 bases: TGCAGTGCTAGAGATCAGCAGCTCGGGGCCAAAAACATTCAGTACTTC.

This chain uses TRBV6-1 with TRBJ2-2; D assignment may be TRBD1 or TRBD2 (6 bases each). Per the germline V gene, CDR1 is MNHNS and CDR2 is SASEGT. The CDR3 runs to 15 residues. The V gene lost 6 bases and the J gene lost 5 bases, with 16 bases spanning the gap. The CDR3 nucleotides read TGTGCCAGCAGGGATCCGGGGGCGCGAACCGGGGAGCTGTTTTTT. It encodes CASRDPGARTGELFF.

The chain carries TRBV7-3 and TRBJ2-1; D gene unclear. Per germline, CDR1 SGHTA and CDR2 FQGTGA. With 3 bases removed from V and 0 bases from J, the gap between germline ends came to 9 bases. The CDR3 covers 15 residues. Written as DNA, the CDR3 is TGTGCCAGCAGCTTTCGGGCCAGCTCCTACAATGAGCAGTTCTTC. Translated, it gives CASSFRASSYNEQFF.

The chain has TRBV2 and TRBJ2-5; 9 bases align to TRBD1. The CDR3 spans 15 residues. With 6 bases clipped from V and 1 base from J, the junction kept 6 bases outside the gene matches. Germline values: CDR1 SNHLY, CDR2 FYNNEI. In DNA, the CDR3 is TGTGCCAGCAGCGGGGGACAGGGCCTCCAAGAGACCCAGTACTTC. This translates into CASSGGQGLQETQYF.

This sequence joins TRBV12-3 or TRBV12-4 and TRBJ2-7, with D perhaps matching TRBD2 (6 bases). This CDR3 region has 13 residues. Trimming cost V 1 base and J 6 bases, with 10 bases left between them. In DNA form, the CDR3 reads TGTGCCAGCAGTTTAGTAGGGAGGCGCGAGCAGTACTTC. This codes for CASSLVGRREQYF.

This clonotype has more than one count but fewer than ten. The chain recombines TRBV10-3 with TRBJ2-7; 8 bases fit TRBD1. The V gene's germline CDR1 is ENHRY and CDR2 SYGVKD. CDR3 length: 12 amino acids. V was clipped by 6 bases and J by 3 bases; unmatched bases: 1. In nucleotides, the CDR3 is TGTGCCATCAGCGGACAGGGCTACGAGCAGTACTTC. Its protein is CAISGQGYEQYF.

This rearrangement joins TRBV20-1 to TRBJ2-3; 7 nucleotides line up with TRBD1. Germline CDR1 is DFQATT and CDR2 is SNEGSKA (reference sequence). The CDR3 is 14 amino acids. Trimming removed 5 bases from V and 3 bases from J; junction bases left unmatched: 8. CDR3 sequence (DNA): TGCAGTGCTTTCAGACAGGGTAGTACAGATACGCAGTATTTT. Residues: CSAFRQGSTDTQYF.